The clone carrying this TCR beta chain has a single count. Clones were read by immunoSEQ multiplex PCR, and TCRdb kept only the in-frame ones, dropping some. The sample yields 90,000 to 100,000 clones, 90% to 96% seen once. This sample was included in a study of technical replicates of blood from a handful of donors. From germline, CDR1 is KGHSH and CDR2 LQKENI. Trimming at V came to 7 bases and at J to 4 bases, leaving 6 bases not matched to a gene. This CDR3 region has 13 residues. The source is a human donor in good health. Sequenced input: T cells isolated from PBMCs. The rearrangement links TRBV18 to TRBJ1-1, with 7 bases fitting TRBD1. CDR3 sequence: CASFDRVGTEAFF. The CDR3 region has the DNA TGTGCCAGCTTCGACAGGGTGGGCACTGAAGCTTTCTTT. Using reference TRBV18 and TRBJ1-1 for the parts outside the CDR3, the full variable domain is NAGVMQNPRHLVRRRGQEARLRCSPMKGHSHVYWYRQLPEEGLKFMVYLQKENIIDESGMPKERFSAEFPKEGPSILRIQQVVRGDSAAYFCASFDRVGTEAFFGQGTRLTVV.